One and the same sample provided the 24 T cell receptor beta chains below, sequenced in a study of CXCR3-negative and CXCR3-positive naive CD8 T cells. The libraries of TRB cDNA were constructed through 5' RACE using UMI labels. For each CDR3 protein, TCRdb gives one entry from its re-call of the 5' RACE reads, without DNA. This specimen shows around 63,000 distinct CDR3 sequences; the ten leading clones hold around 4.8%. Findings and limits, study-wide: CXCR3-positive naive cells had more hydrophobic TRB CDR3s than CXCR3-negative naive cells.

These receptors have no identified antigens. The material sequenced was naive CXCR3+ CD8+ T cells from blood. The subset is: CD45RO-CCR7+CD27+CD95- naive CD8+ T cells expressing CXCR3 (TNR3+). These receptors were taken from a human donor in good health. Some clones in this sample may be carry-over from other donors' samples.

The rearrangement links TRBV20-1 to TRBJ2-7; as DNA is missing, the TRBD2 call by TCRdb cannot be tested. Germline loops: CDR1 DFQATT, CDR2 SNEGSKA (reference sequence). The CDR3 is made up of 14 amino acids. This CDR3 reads CSATGGEGTYEQYF.

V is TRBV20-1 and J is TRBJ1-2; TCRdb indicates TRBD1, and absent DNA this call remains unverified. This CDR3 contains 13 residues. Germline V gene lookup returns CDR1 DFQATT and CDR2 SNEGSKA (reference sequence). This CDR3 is CSARSTGFYGYTF.

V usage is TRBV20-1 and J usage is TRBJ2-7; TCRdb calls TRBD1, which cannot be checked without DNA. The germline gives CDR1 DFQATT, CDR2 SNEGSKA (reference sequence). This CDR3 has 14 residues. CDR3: CSARALLTGGEQYF.

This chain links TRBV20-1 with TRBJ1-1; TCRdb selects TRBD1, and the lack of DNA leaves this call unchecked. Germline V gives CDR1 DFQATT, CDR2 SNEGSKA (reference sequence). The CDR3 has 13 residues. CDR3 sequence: CSARGGGDTEAFF.

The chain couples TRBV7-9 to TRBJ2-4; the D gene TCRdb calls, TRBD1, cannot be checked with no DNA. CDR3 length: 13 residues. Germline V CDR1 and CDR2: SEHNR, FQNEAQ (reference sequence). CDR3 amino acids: CASSRGQGNIQYF.

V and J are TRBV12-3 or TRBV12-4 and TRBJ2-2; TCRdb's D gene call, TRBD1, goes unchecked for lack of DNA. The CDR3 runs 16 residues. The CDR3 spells CASRTPGQGYTAELFF.

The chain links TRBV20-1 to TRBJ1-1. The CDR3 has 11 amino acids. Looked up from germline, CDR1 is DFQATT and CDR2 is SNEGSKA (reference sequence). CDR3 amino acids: CSARAPPEAFF.

CDR3 residues: CASSPRQGAGTDTQYF. The J gene is TRBJ2-3, the V gene TRBV4-3; TCRdb proposes TRBD1, but this gene call is untestable without DNA. Germline-derived CDR1 and CDR2 are LGHNA and YSLEER. This CDR3 has 16 amino acids.

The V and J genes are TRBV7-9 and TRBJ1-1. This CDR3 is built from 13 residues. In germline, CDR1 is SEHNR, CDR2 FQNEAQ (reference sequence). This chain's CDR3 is CASSDYKNTEAFF. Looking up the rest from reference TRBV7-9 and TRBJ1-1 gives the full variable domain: DTGVSQNPRHKITKRGQNVTFRCDPISEHNRLYWYRQTLGQGPEFLTYFQNEAQLEKSRLLSDRFSAERPKGSFSTLEIQRTEQGDSAMYLCASSDYKNTEAFFGQGTRLTVV.

CDR3 in amino acids: CASIGTGGRNTGELFF. The chain carries TRBV6-1 and TRBJ2-2; TCRdb picks TRBD1, but there is no DNA to check that call. The CDR3 loop spans 16 amino acids. CDR1 is MNHNS and CDR2 is SASEGT in the germline V gene.

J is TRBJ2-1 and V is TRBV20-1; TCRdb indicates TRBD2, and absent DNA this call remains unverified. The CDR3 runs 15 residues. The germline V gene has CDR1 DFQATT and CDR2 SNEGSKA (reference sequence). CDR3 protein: CSALSGRSSYNEQFF.

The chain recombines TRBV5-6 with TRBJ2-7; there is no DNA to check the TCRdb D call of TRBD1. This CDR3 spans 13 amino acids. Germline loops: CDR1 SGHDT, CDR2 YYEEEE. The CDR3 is CASSDGTISEQYF.

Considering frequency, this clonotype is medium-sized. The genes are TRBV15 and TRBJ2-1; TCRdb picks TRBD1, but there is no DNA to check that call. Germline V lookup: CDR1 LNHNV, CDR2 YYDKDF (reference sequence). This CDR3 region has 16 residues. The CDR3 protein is CATSRERTGGLDEQFF.

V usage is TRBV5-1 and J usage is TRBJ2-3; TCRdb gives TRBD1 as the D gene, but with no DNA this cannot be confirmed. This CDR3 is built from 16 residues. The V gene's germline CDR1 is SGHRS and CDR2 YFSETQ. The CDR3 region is CASSLVGTGDGDTQYF.

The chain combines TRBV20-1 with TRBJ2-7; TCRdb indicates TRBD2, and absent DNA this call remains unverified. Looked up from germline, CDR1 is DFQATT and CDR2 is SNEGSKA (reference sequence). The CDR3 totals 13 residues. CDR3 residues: CSARDMDWYEQYF.

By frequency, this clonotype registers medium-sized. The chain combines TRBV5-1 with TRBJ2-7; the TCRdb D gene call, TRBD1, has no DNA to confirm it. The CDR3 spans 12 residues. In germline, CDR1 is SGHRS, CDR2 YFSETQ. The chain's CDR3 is CASRGLSYEQYF.

CDR3 sequence reads: CASSLRGYTGELFF. V is TRBV7-3 and J is TRBJ2-2; the D call of TRBD2 rests on TCRdb alone, since no DNA is present to check it. The CDR3 has 14 amino acids. Germline V gene sequence: CDR1 SGHTA, CDR2 FQGTGA.

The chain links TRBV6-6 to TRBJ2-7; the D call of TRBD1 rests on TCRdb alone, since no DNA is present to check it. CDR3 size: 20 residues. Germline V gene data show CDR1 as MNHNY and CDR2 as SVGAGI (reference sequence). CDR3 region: CASSYSIEYWGNRVSYEQYF.

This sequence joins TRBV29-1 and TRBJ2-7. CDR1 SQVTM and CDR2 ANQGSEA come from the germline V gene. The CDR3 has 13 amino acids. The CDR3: CSVEDQGNYEQYF.

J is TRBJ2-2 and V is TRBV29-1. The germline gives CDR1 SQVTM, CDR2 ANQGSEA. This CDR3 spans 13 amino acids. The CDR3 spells CSAQTANTGELFF.

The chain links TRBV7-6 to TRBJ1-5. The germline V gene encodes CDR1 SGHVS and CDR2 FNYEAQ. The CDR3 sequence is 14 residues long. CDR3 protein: CASSSEVGNQPQHF. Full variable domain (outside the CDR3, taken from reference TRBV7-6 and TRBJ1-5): GAGVSQSPRYKVTKRGQDVALRCDPISGHVSLYWYRQALGQGPEFLTYFNYEAQQDKSGLPNDRFSAERPEGSISTLTIQRTEQRDSAMYRCASSSEVGNQPQHFGDGTRLSIL.

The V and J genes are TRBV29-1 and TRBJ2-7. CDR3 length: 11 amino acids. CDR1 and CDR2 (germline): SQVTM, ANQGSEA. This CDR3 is CSVDWGYEQYF.

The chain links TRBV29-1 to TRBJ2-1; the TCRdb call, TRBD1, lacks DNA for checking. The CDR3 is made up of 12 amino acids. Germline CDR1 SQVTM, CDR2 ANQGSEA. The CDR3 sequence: CSATKQGSEQFF.

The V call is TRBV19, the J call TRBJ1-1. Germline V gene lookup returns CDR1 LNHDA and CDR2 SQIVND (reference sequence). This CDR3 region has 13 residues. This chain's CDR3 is CASSIGVNTEAFF.